This T cell receptor (beta chain) is drawn from a study of technical replicates of blood from several donors. CDR1 is MNHEY and CDR2 is SMNVEV in the germline V gene (reference sequence). V was clipped by 2 bases and J by 0 bases, with 11 bases between them. CDR3 length: 17 residues. The protocol was immunoSEQ multiplex PCR, while the TCRdb copy is restricted to in-frame clones and leaves out a portion. The sample lists roughly 93,000 clones; around 96% were seen once. The sequence derives from a human donor in good health. Sequencing used T cells isolated from PBMCs. The chain has TRBV27 and TRBJ1-6; D perhaps matches TRBD1 (5 bases). The CDR3 reads CASSLPGLSSYNSPLHF. CDR3 DNA: TGTGCCAGCAGTTTACCGGGACTGAGCTCCTATAATTCACCCCTCCACTTT.